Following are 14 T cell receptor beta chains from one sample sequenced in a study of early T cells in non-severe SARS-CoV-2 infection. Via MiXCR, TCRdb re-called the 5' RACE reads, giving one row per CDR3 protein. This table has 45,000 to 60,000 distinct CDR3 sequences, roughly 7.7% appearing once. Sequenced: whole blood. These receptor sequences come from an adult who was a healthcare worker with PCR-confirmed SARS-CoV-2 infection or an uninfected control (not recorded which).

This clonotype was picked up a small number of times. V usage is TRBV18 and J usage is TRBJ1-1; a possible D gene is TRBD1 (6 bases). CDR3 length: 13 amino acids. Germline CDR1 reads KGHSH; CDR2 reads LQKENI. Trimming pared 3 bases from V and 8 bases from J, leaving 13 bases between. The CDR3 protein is CASSPPGTREAFF. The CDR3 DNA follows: TGTGCCAGCTCACCTCCGGGGACAAGGGAAGCTTTCTTT.

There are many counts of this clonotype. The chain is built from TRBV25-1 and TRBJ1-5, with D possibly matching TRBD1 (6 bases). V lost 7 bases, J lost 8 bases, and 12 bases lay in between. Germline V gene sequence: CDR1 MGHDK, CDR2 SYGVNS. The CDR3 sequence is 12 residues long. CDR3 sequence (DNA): TGTGCCAGCACCGCAGGGGATAAGCCCCAGCATTTT. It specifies CASTAGDKPQHF.

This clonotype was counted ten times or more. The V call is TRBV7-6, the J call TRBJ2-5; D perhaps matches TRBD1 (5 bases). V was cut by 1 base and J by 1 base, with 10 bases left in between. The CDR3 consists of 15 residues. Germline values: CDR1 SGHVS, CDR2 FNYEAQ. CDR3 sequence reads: CASSLDTGFQETQYF. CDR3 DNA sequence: TGTGCCAGCAGCTTAGACACAGGATTCCAAGAGACCCAGTACTTC.

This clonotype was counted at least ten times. In nucleotides, the CDR3 is TGTGCCAGCTCAATAACAGGGGCAGCCAAAAACATTCAGTACTTC. Its translation: CASSITGAAKNIQYF. V usage is TRBV18 and J usage is TRBJ2-4; 7 bases are a match to TRBD1. The CDR3 has 15 amino acids. V gave up 5 bases and J gave up 0 bases; unmatched junction bases: 4. CDR1 and CDR2 (germline): KGHSH, LQKENI.

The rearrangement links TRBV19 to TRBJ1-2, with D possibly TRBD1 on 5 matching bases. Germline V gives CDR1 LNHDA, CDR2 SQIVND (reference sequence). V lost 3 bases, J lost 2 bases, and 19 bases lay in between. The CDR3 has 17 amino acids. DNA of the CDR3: TGTGCCAGTAGTATTGATGGTGCAGTTGGGGCAAACTATGGCTACACCTTC. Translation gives CASSIDGAVGANYGYTF.

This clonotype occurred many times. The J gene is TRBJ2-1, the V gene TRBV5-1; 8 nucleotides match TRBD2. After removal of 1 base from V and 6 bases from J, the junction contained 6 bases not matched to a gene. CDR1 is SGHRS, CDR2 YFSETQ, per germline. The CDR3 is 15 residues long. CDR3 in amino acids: CASSLRLAGGNEQFF. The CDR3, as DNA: TGCGCCAGCAGCTTGAGGCTAGCGGGCGGCAATGAGCAGTTCTTC.

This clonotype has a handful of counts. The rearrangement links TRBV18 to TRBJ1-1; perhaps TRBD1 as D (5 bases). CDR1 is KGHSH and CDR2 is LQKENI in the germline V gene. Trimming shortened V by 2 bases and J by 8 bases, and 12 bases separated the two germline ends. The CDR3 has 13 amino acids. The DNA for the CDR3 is TGTGCCAGCTCACCAGGTGGGGCGGGAGAAGCTTTCTTT. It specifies CASSPGGAGEAFF.

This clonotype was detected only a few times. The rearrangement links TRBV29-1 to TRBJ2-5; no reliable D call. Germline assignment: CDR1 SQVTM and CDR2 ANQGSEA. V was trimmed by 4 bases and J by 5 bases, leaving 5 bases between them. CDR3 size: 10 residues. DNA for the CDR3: TGCAGCGTTGCTTTTGAGACCCAGTACTTC. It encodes CSVAFETQYF.

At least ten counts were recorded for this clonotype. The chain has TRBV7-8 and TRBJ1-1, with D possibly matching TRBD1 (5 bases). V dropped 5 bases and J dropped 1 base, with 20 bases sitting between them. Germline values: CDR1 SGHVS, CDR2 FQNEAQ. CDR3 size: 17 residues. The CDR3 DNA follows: TGTGCCAGCAGCGTCCCGGGACTCATGATGCCGAACACTGAAGCTTTCTTT. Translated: CASSVPGLMMPNTEAFF.

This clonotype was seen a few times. CDR3 region: CAISKQAETQYF. DNA for the CDR3: TGTGCCATCAGTAAGCAGGCAGAGACCCAGTACTTC. The chain joins TRBV10-3 to TRBJ2-5; D not certain. Trimming pared 5 bases from V and 4 bases from J, leaving 8 bases between. CDR1 and CDR2 (germline): ENHRY, SYGVKD. CDR3 length: 12 residues.

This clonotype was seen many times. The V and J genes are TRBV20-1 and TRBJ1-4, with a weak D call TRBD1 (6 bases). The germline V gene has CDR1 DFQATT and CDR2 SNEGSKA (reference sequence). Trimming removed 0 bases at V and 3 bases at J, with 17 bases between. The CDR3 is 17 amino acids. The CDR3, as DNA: TGCAGTGCTAGAGATGCGGGGGGGCCCGAAGCTAATGAAAAACTGTTTTTT. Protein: CSARDAGGPEANEKLFF.

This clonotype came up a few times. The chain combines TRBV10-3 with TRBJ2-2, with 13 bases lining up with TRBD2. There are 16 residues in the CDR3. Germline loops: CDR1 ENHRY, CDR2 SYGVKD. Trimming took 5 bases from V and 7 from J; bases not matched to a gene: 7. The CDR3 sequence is CAISPGLAGTIGELFF. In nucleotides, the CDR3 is TGTGCCATCAGTCCGGGACTAGCGGGAACGATCGGGGAGCTGTTTTTT.

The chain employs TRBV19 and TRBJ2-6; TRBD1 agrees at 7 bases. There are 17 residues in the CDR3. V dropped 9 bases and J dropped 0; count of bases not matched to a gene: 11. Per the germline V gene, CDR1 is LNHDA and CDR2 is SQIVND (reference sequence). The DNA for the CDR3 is TGTGCCAGCGGAGGACAGGCCGCCGTCTCTGGGGCCAACGTCCTGACTTTC. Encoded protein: CASGGQAAVSGANVLTF.

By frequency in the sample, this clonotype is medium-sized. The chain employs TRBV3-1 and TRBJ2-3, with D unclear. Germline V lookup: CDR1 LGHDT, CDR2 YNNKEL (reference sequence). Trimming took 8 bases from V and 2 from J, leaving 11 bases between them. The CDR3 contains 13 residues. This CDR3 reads CASGVSPTDTQYF. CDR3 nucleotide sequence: TGTGCCAGCGGGGTTTCCCCCACAGATACGCAGTATTTT.